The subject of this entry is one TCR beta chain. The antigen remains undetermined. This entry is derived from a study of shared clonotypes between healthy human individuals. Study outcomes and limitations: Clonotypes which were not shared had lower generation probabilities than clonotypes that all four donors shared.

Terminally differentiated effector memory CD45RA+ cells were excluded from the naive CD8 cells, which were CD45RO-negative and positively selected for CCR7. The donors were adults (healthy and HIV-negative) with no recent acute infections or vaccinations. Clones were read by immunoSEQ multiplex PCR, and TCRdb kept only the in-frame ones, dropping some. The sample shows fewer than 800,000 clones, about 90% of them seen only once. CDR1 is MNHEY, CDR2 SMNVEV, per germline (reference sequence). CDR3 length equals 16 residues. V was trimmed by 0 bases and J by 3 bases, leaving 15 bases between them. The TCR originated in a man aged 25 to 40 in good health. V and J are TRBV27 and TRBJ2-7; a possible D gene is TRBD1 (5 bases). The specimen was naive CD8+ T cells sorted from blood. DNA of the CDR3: TGTGCCAGCAGTTTATCAGGGGTACTACCCAACTACGAGCAGTACTTC. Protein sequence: CASSLSGVLPNYEQYF.